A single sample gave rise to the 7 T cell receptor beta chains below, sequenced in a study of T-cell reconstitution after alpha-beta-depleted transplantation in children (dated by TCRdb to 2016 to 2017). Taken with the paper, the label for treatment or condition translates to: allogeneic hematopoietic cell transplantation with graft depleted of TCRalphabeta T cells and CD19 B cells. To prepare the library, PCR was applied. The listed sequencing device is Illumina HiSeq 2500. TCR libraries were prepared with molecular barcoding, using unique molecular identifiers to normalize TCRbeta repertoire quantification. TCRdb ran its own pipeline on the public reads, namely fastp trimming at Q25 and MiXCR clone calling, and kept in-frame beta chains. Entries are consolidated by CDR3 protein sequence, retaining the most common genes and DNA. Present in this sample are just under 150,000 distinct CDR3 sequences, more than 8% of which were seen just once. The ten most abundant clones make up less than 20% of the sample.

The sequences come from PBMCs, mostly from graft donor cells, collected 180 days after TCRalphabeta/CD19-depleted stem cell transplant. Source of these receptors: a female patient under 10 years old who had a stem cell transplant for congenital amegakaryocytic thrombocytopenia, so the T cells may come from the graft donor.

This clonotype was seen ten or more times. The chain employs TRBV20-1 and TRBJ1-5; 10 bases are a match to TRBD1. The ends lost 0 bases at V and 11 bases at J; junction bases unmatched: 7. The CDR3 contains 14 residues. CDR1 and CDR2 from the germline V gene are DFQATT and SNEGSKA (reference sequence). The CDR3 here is CSAREDRGYPAQHF. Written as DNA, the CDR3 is TGCAGTGCTAGAGAGGACAGGGGGTATCCAGCCCAGCATTTT.

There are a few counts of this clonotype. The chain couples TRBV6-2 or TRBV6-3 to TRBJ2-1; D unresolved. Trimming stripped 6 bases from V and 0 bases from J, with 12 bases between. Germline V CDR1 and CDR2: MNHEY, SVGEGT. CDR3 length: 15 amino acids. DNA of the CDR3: TGTGCCAGCAGGAGGCTAGAGGCCTCCTACAATGAGCAGTTCTTC. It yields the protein CASRRLEASYNEQFF.

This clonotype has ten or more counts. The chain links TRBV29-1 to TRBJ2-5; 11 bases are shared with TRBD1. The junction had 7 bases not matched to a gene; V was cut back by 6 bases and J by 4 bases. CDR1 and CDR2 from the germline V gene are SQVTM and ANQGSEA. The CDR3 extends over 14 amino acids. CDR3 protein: CSVAGTGGLETQYF. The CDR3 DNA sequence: TGCAGCGTCGCCGGGACAGGGGGTTTAGAGACCCAGTACTTC. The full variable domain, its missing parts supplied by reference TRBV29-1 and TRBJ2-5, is SAVISQKPSRDICQRGTSLTIQCQVDSQVTMMFWYRQQPGQSLTLIATANQGSEATYESGFVIDKFPISRPNLTFSTLTVSNMSPEDSSIYLCSVAGTGGLETQYFGPGTRLLVL.

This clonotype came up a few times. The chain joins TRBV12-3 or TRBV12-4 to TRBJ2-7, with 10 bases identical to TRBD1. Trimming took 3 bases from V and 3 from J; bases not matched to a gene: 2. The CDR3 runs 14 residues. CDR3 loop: CASSFGDRGYEQYF. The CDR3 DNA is TGTGCCAGCAGTTTTGGGGACAGGGGCTACGAGCAGTACTTC.

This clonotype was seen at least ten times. The CDR3, as DNA: TGTGCCAGCAGCCCGCTGGCAGGGGGGAACACTGAAGCTTTCTTT. It codes for CASSPLAGGNTEAFF. The V gene is TRBV7-6, the J gene TRBJ1-1, with 7 positions matching TRBD1. The CDR3 consists of 15 residues. V lost 5 bases and J lost 1; bases outside the gene matches: 7. Germline CDR1 SGHVS, CDR2 FNYEAQ. Looking up the rest from reference TRBV7-6 and TRBJ1-1 gives the full variable domain: GAGVSQSPRYKVTKRGQDVALRCDPISGHVSLYWYRQALGQGPEFLTYFNYEAQQDKSGLPNDRFSAERPEGSISTLTIQRTEQRDSAMYRCASSPLAGGNTEAFFGQGTRLTVV.

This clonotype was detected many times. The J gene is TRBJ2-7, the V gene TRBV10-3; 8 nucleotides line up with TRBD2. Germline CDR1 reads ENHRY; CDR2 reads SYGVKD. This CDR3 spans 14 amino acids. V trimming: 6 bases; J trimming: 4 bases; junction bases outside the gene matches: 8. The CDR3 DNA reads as TGTGCCATCAGAGAGCGGGAGCTGCAATACGAGCAGTACTTC. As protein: CAIRERELQYEQYF.

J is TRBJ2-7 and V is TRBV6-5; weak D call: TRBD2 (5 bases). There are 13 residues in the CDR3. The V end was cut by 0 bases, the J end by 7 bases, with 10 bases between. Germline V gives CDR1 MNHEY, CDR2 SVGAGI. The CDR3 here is CASSYSRVGEQYF. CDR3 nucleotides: TGTGCCAGCAGTTACTCGCGGGTCGGGGAGCAGTACTTC.